These T cell receptor beta chains were read from a single sample in a study of cytomegalovirus exposure and HLA in healthy donors. TCRdb keeps only in-frame clones here, not all; method: immunoSEQ multiplex PCR. Among around 270,000 clones, 80% were seen once, and the ten largest hold roughly 0.31%. The sequencing sample was made of PBMCs. Every receptor here comes from a girl aged 2 to 10 in good health and CMV-seronegative. CDR3s include the opening cysteine and the closing phenylalanine or tryptophan. D genes are given only for firm matches. Size values are once, few and many counts, or a class for expanded clones, and some rows have none.

TRBV13	TRBJ2-1	NA	NA	TGTGCCAGCAGCTTAACTAGCTTCGAGCAGTTCTTC	CASSLTSFEQFF
TRBV18	TRBJ1-1	NA	NA	TGTGCCAGCTCACCGGCCAGACATGAAGCTTTCTTT	CASSPARHEAFF
TRBV6-4	TRBJ2-1	TRBD1	NA	TGTGCCAGCAGTCCCGGACTCGAACAGGGGGAGCAGTTCTTC	CASSPGLEQGEQFF
TRBV6-6	TRBJ1-4	NA	NA	TGTGCCAGCAGTTACCCCCGGGGGGGGAGTGAAAAACTGTTTTTT	CASSYPRGGSEKLFF
TRBV28	TRBJ1-6	TRBD1	NA	TGTGCCAGCAGTTCCGGGACAGGGGGCTTTAATTCACCCCTCCACTTT	CASSSGTGGFNSPLHF
TRBV27	TRBJ2-1	TRBD2	NA	TGTGCCAGCAGTCGGGGCCCGAGCGGGGGGTACAATGAGCAGTTCTTC	CASSRGPSGGYNEQFF
TRBV7-3	TRBJ2-5	TRBD1	NA	TGTGCCAGCAGCCCAAGGGACAGGGGCGGGCTGAATGCGGGGACCCAGTACTTC	CASSPRDRGGLNAGTQYF
TRBV2	TRBJ2-5	NA	NA	TGTGCCAGCAGTGGAACAGGAGCTGAGACCCAGTACTTC	CASSGTGAETQYF
TRBV30	TRBJ2-1	NA	NA	TGTGCCTGGAGTCTGGGGCAGAGCTACAATGAGCAGTTCTTC	CAWSLGQSYNEQFF
TRBV27	TRBJ2-1	NA	NA	TGTGCCAGCAGTCCGCCGGGGTTCAATGAGCAGTTCTTC	CASSPPGFNEQFF
TRBV7-9	TRBJ1-2	NA	NA	TGTGCCAGCACCCCACAGGGCGCGGCTAACTATGGCTACACCTTC	CASTPQGAANYGYTF
TRBV10-3	TRBJ1-1	NA	few	TGTGCCATCCGTTTGCAACAGAACACTGAAGCTTTCTTT	CAIRLQQNTEAFF
TRBV4-1	TRBJ2-7	TRBD2	few	TGCGCCAGCAGCCAAGAGGGTCGGCGGGGGGCGTACGAGCAGTACTTC	CASSQEGRRGAYEQYF
TRBV7-2	TRBJ2-5	TRBD2	NA	TGTGCCAGCAGCCCGAAACTAGCGGGGGGGCAAGAGACCCAGTACTTC	CASSPKLAGGQETQYF
TRBV6-5	TRBJ1-2	TRBD1	once	TGTGCCAGCAGCTGGGGACAGGGGGGTCTAGGCTACACCTTC	CASSWGQGGLGYTF
TRBV27	TRBJ1-5	TRBD1	NA	TGTGCCAGCAGGGGGCAGGGGGATAGCAATCAGCCCCAGCATTTT	CASRGQGDSNQPQHF
TRBV2	TRBJ2-5	TRBD2	NA	TGTGCCAGCAGTGAAGCCCTAGCGGGGGGGTTGAGAGAGACCCAGTACTTC	CASSEALAGGLRETQYF
TRBV2	TRBJ2-2	NA	NA	TGTGCCAGCACGAGTCAGGGGTTTACCGGGGAGCTGTTTTTT	CASTSQGFTGELFF
TRBV5-4	TRBJ2-1	NA	once	TGTGCCAGCAGACTAGGTTCGCAGACTTCCTACAATGAGCAGTTCTTC	CASRLGSQTSYNEQFF
TRBV18	TRBJ1-3	NA	NA	TGTGCCAGCTCACGTACTCAGGGTGAGACTGGAAACACCATATATTTT	CASSRTQGETGNTIYF
TRBV7-6	TRBJ2-1	NA	NA	TGTGCCAGCAGCTTCAACAACAATGAGCAGTTCTTC	CASSFNNNEQFF
TRBV7-2	TRBJ1-1	TRBD1	NA	TGTGCCAGCAGCCCATGGACAGGGATGGGGGCATGGGCTTTCTTT	CASSPWTGMGAWAFF
TRBV6-4	TRBJ2-3	NA	NA	TGTGCCAGCAAGATGCAGTGGAGCACAGATACGCAGTATTTT	CASKMQWSTDTQYF
TRBV28	TRBJ1-5	NA	NA	TGTGCCAGCAGTTACGTTTTGGCGGAGGATGAATATCAGCCCCAGCATTTT	CASSYVLAEDEYQPQHF
TRBV6-1	TRBJ2-7	TRBD2	NA	TGTGCCAGCAGTGGCGGACTAGTAGATTACGAGCAGTACTTC	CASSGGLVDYEQYF
TRBV11-3	TRBJ2-2	TRBD2	NA	TGTGCCAGCAGCCCAGGGAGGGTGGTGGGCACCGGGGAGCTGTTTTTT	CASSPGRVVGTGELFF
TRBV30	TRBJ2-1	TRBD2	once	TGTGCCTGGAGTAAACTAGCGGGAGCCCATTTCTTC	CAWSKLAGAHFF
TRBV9	TRBJ2-1	TRBD2	few	TGTGCCAGCAGCTCCAGACTAGCGGGGGGGCAAGGCAATGAGCAGTTCTTC	CASSSRLAGGQGNEQFF
TRBV7-9	TRBJ1-2	NA	NA	TGTGTGGCCGGACACACGATTCTAGGCTACACCTTC	CVAGHTILGYTF
TRBV7-2	TRBJ1-6	NA	once	TGTGCCAGCAGCTTCGGGAGTACCTATAATTCACCCCTCCACTTT	CASSFGSTYNSPLHF
TRBV6-4	TRBJ2-5	NA	few	TGTGCCAGCAGCCCACAAGAGACCCAGTACTTC	CASSPQETQYF
TRBV6-1	TRBJ1-5	NA	few	TGTGCCAGCAGTGAAAGGGGAAATCAGCCCCAGCATTTT	CASSERGNQPQHF
TRBV5-4	TRBJ2-7	TRBD1	NA	TGTGCCAGCAGCCCCCAGACAGGGAATCCCTACGAGCAGTACTTC	CASSPQTGNPYEQYF
TRBV19	TRBJ2-5	NA	NA	TGTGCCAGTAGTCCCCCCGGAGTTCAAGGGACCCAGTACTTC	CASSPPGVQGTQYF
TRBV7-9	TRBJ2-1	TRBD2	NA	TGTGCCAGCAGCCGAATGACTAGCGGCTCCTACAATGAGCAGTTCTTC	CASSRMTSGSYNEQFF
TRBV5-4	TRBJ2-7	NA	NA	TGTGCCAGCAGCTTGGGAGATTCTGGGGCCCGCGGCGAGCAGTACTTC	CASSLGDSGARGEQYF
TRBV29-1	TRBJ1-2	NA	NA	TGCAGCGCGACGGGGAACTATGGCTACACCTTC	CSATGNYGYTF
TRBV4-1	TRBJ2-1	TRBD2	once	TGCGCCAGCAGCCAACGAGCGGGAGTGTCCTACAATGAGCAGTTCTTC	CASSQRAGVSYNEQFF
TRBV7-8	TRBJ2-7	TRBD2	few	TGTGCCAGCAGCTTAGGCGGGAGGGCCTACGAGCAGTACTTC	CASSLGGRAYEQYF
TRBV12-5	TRBJ1-4	NA	NA	TGTGCTAGATCCTCAGGGAGGACAAACAACACCCCTGAAAAACTGTTTTTT	CARSSGRTNNTPEKLFF